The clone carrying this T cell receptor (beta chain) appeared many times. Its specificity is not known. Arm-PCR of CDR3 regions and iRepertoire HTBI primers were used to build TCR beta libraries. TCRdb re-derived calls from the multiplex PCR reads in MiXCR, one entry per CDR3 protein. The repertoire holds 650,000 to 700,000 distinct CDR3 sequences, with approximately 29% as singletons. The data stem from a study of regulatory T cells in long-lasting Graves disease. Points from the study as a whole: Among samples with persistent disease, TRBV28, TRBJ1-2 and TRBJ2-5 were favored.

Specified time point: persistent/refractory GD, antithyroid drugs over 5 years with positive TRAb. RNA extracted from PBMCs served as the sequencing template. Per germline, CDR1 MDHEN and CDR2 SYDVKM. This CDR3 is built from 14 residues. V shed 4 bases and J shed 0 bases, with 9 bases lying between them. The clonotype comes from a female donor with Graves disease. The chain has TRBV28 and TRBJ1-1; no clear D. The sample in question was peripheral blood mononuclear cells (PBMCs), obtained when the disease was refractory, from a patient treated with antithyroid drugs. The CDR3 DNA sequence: TGTGCCAGCAGTTCCCATCAATTGAACACTGAAGCTTTCTTT. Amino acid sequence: CASSSHQLNTEAFF.